This T cell receptor beta chain was recovered during a study of PD-1 blockade in classical Hodgkin lymphoma. Study-wide results and limits: Partial responders and progressors had significantly lower baseline TCR diversity. What caused the repertoire differences, perhaps disease activity or prior therapy, remains undefined. The study found that TCR diversity rose significantly by C4D1 in CD4+ but not CD8+ cells. Newly diagnosed patients reportedly trailed healthy donors in baseline TCR diversity.

Trimming stripped 0 bases from V and 6 bases from J, with 8 bases between. Germline loops: CDR1 WNHNN, CDR2 SYGVQD (reference sequence). The CDR3 covers 13 residues. Every patient relapsed after autologous stem cell transplantation, and brentuximab vedotin exposure varied. Repertoires were generated with immunoSEQ multiplex PCR, while TCRdb's copy carries only in-frame clones and drops some. The sample holds around 25,000 clones, roughly 78% seen once. This clone was observed a handful of times. Its antigen is still unknown. This specimen was peripheral blood mononuclear cells (PBMCs), taken before the second cycle of nivolumab. This receptor was obtained from a human donor with classical Hodgkin lymphoma. The rearrangement uses TRBV10-1 and TRBJ1-2; D remains ambiguous. The CDR3 DNA is TGCGCCAGCAGTGAGTCGACGATCCATGGCTACACCTTC. Protein sequence: CASSESTIHGYTF.